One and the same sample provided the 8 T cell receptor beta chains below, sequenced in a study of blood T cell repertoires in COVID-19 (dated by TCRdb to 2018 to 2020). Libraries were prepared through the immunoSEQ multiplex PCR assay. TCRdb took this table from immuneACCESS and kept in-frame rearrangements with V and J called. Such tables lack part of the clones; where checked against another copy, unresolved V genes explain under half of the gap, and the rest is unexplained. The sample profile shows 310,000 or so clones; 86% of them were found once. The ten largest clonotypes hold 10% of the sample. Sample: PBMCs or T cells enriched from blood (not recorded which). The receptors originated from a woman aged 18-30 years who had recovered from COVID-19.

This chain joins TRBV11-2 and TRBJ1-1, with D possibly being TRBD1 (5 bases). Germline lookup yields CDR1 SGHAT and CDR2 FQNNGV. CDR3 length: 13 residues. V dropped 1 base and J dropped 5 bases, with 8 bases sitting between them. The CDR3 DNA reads TGTGCCAGCAGCTTAGCGGAGGGGACTGAAGCTTTCTTT. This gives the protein CASSLAEGTEAFF.

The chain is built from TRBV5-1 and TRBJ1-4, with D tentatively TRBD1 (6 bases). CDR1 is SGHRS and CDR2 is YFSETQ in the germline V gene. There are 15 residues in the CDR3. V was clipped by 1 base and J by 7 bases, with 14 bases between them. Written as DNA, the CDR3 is TGCGCCAGCAGCTTGACCGGGACATCGCCTGAAAAACTGTTTTTT. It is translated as CASSLTGTSPEKLFF.

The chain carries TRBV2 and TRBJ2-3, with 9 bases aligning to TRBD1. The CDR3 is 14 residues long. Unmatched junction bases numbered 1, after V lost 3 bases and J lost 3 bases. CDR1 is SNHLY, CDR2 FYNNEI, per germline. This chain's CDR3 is CASSDGQGTDTQYF. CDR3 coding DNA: TGTGCCAGCAGTGATGGACAGGGGACAGATACGCAGTATTTT.

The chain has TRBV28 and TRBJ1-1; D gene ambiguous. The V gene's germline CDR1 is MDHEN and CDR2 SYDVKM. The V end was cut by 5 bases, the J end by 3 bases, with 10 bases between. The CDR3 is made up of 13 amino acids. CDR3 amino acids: CASSVSRDTEAFF. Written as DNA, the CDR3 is TGTGCCAGCAGTGTAAGCCGGGACACTGAAGCTTTCTTT.

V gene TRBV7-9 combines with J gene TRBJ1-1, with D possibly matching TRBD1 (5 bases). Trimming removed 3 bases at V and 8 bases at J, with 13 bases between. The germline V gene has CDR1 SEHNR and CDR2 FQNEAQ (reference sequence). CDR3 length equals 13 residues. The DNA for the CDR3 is TGTGCCAGCAGCTTGAATAAAGGGGTAGAAGCTTTCTTT. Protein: CASSLNKGVEAFF.

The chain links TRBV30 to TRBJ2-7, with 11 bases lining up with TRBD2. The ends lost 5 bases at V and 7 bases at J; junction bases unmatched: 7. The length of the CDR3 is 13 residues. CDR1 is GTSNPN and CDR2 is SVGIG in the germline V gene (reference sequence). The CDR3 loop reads CAWQLAGEREQYF. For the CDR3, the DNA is TGTGCCTGGCAACTAGCGGGGGAGCGGGAGCAGTACTTC.

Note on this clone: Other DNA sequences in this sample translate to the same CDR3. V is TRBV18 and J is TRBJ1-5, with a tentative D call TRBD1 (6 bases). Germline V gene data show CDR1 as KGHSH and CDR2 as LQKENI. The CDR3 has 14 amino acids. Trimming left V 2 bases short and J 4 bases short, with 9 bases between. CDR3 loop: CASSPRQANQPQHF. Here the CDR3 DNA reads TGTGCCAGCTCACCAAGACAGGCGAATCAGCCCCAGCATTTT.

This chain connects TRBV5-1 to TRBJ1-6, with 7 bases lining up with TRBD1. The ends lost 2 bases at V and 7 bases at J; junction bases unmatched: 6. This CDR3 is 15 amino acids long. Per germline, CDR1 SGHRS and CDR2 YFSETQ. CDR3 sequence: CASSLQGLENSPLHF. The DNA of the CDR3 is TGCGCCAGCAGCTTACAGGGGTTAGAGAATTCACCCCTCCACTTT. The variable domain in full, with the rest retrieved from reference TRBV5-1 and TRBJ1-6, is KAGVTQTPRYLIKTRGQQVTLSCSPISGHRSVSWYQQTPGQGLQFLFEYFSETQRNKGNFPGRFSGRQFSNSRSEMNVSTLELGDSALYLCASSLQGLENSPLHFGNGTRLTVT.